Included here is one T cell receptor (beta chain) sequence, with context. Its antigen is not identified. A much larger clone differs from this one at a single base, so this may be a read error. V was trimmed by 5 bases and J by 1 base, leaving 10 bases between them. Germline V gives CDR1 KGHDR, CDR2 SFDVKD. The CDR3 has 15 residues. This entry is derived from a study of early T cells in non-severe SARS-CoV-2 infection. Study summary: Chains from this unsorted whole-blood bulk RNA could not be paired.

Study conclusions and caveats: The matching step, a VDJdb search, favored anti-spike CD8 responses and missed private and CD4 specificities.

Individual cDNA molecules received unique molecular identifiers. TCRdb redid the calling of the 5' RACE reads with MiXCR, one entry per CDR3 protein. This table has some 64,000 distinct CDR3 sequences, more than 8% appearing once. The source of this sequence is an adult who was a healthcare worker with PCR-confirmed SARS-CoV-2 infection or an uninfected control (not recorded which). The genes are TRBV24-1 and TRBJ2-2; D is undetermined. Sequenced here: whole blood, sampled at baseline. The CDR3 here is CATSGWGVNTGELFF. The CDR3 region has the DNA TGTGCCACCAGTGGCTGGGGTGTGAACACCGGGGAGCTGTTTTTT.